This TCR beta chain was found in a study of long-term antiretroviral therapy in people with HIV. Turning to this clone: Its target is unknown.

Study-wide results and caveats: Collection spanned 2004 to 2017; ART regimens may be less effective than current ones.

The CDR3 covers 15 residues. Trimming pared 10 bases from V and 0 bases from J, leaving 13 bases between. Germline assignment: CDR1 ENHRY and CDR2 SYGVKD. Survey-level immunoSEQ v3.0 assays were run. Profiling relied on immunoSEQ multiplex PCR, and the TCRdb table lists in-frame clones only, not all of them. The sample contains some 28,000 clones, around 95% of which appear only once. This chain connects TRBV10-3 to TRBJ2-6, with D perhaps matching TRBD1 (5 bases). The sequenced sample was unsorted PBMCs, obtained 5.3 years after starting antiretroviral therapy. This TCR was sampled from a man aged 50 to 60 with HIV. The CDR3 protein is CASGSDSSGANVLTF. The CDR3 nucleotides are TGTGCCAGCGGTTCTGACAGCTCTGGGGCCAACGTCCTGACTTTC.